The entry below describes one T cell receptor beta chain. Antigen: not known. It was with 60 Vbeta and 13 Jbeta primers that the PCR ran. TCRdb's copy holds only in-frame clones and misses some; the assay was immunoSEQ multiplex PCR. This table has 130,000 or so clones, around 77% appearing once. The data derive from a study of cytomegalovirus exposure and HLA in healthy donors. Overall study context: As an earlier analysis found, about 200 million T cells yielded over 95 million unique TCR beta sequences. Of the donors genotyped, several hundred in all, less than 90% fell in the Caucasian-associated ancestry cluster.

CDR3 length: 13 amino acids. The V gene lost 10 bases and the J gene lost 2 bases, with 14 bases spanning the gap. The V gene's germline CDR1 is SNHLY and CDR2 FYNNEI. Study-level points and caveats: Productive rates of about 90% or about 30% were seen for most TCR beta V segments in an earlier analysis. Researchers had no immune exposure information except CMV serostatus available.

The chain links TRBV2 to TRBJ1-1; TRBD1 might be the D (6 bases). The sequence derives from a man in his fifties in good health and CMV-seronegative. Sequenced sample: PBMCs. CDR3 DNA: TGTGCCACTAACTTAGGGGGAAACACTGAAGCTTTCTTT. It encodes CATNLGGNTEAFF.